The 12 T cell receptor beta chains below all came from one sample that was sequenced in a study of shared clonotypes between healthy human individuals. Here immunoSEQ multiplex PCR was the method, and the copy in TCRdb shows in-frame clones only, minus some. The sample carries 450,000 to 500,000 clones, about 80% recorded once. Sequencing was done on a sample of PBMCs. Every receptor here comes from a woman in her thirties or forties in good health. Some clones in this sample may be carry-over from other donors' samples.

The genes are TRBV5-4 and TRBJ2-1, with no clear D. The CDR3 length is 14 residues. Trimming took off 1 base at V and 4 bases at J, with 9 bases between the two ends. Germline-derived CDR1 and CDR2 are SGHNT and YYREEE (reference sequence). CDR3 loop: CASSLSGPYNEQFF. The CDR3 DNA sequence: TGTGCCAGCAGCTTGAGTGGGCCGTACAATGAGCAGTTCTTC. Full variable domain (missing parts from reference TRBV5-4 and TRBJ2-1): ETGVTQSPTHLIKTRGQQVTLRCSSQSGHNTVSWYQQALGQGPQFIFQYYREEENGRGNFPPRFSGLQFPNYSSELNVNALELDDSALYLCASSLSGPYNEQFFGPGTRLTVL.

Only one count was recorded for this clone. The gene calls are TRBV28 and TRBJ1-2, with unresolved D. With 0 bases removed from V and 4 bases from J, the gap between germline ends came to 3 bases. CDR3 size: 12 residues. Looked up from germline, CDR1 is MDHEN and CDR2 is SYDVKM. The CDR3 region has the DNA TGTGCCAGCAGTTTATGGGCCTATGGCTACACCTTC. Its translation is CASSLWAYGYTF.

The chain is built from TRBV18 and TRBJ2-2; no clear D. CDR3 size: 14 residues. Deletions cut 4 bases from V and 5 bases from J, with 11 bases between. Germline CDR1 reads KGHSH; CDR2 reads LQKENI. CDR3 sequence (DNA): TGTGCCAGCTCACGACCTCCATTAACCGGGGAGCTGTTTTTT. Translating it yields CASSRPPLTGELFF.

The genes are TRBV10-2 and TRBJ1-1; TRBD1 matches 7 bases. Germline lookup yields CDR1 WSHSY and CDR2 SAAADI. The CDR3 spans 14 residues. Trimming cost V 8 bases and J 5 bases; bases outside gene matches: 11. DNA for the CDR3: TGCGCCAGCCTCCGGGACAGTCGACGGACTGAAGCTTTCTTT. It encodes CASLRDSRRTEAFF.

This chain's CDR3 is CASSRDSSAQHF. In DNA, the CDR3 is TGTGCCAGCAGCCGAGACAGTTCGGCCCAGCATTTT. V gene TRBV6-1 combines with J gene TRBJ1-5, with D maybe TRBD1 (5 bases). The V and J ends lost 6 bases and 11 bases respectively, with 14 bases between them. The CDR3 totals 12 residues. The germline gives CDR1 MNHNS, CDR2 SASEGT.

This clone was observed once. The chain recombines TRBV10-1 with TRBJ2-7, with D tentatively TRBD1 or TRBD2 (5 bases each). This CDR3 comprises 15 residues. The V gene lost 7 bases and the J gene lost 1 base, with 17 bases spanning the gap. From germline, CDR1 is WNHNN and CDR2 SYGVQD (reference sequence). This CDR3 is CASTNRPWRSYEQYF. DNA for the CDR3: TGCGCCAGCACGAACAGGCCATGGAGGTCCTACGAGCAGTACTTC.

The count of this clone is one. With a much larger clone just one base away, this may be a read error. This chain uses TRBV7-9 with TRBJ2-7, with 14 bases fitting TRBD2. The CDR3 is 15 residues long. Germline CDR1 reads SEHNR; CDR2 reads FQNEAQ (reference sequence). The trim removed 5 bases at V and 5 bases at J, leaving 5 bases unmatched. CDR3 DNA: TGTGCCAGCAGCCCCGGGACTAGCGGGAGTAACGAGCAGTACTTC. It specifies CASSPGTSGSNEQYF.

Comment on this clone: One base separates it from a far larger clone, so it is likely a read error. The CDR3 loop is CASSLAGRTGGLGSYEQYF. In DNA, the CDR3 is TGTGCCAGCAGCTTAGCGGGGAGAACAGGGGGACTGGGGTCCTACGAGCAGTACTTC. This rearrangement joins TRBV7-9 to TRBJ2-7, with 8 bases that match TRBD1. This CDR3 spans 19 amino acids. Trimming cost V 0 bases and J 1 base; bases outside gene matches: 14. The germline gives CDR1 SEHNR, CDR2 FQNEAQ (reference sequence).

The chain has TRBV5-1 and TRBJ2-2; possibly TRBD2 for D (5 bases). This CDR3 has 14 amino acids. Trimming removed 4 bases at V and 5 bases at J, with 12 bases between. Germline assignment: CDR1 SGHRS and CDR2 YFSETQ. For the CDR3, the DNA is TGCGCCAGCAGCAGCGGACCGGGGACCGGGGAGCTGTTTTTT. Residues: CASSSGPGTGELFF. Drawing the rest from reference TRBV5-1 and TRBJ2-2, the complete variable domain is KAGVTQTPRYLIKTRGQQVTLSCSPISGHRSVSWYQQTPGQGLQFLFEYFSETQRNKGNFPGRFSGRQFSNSRSEMNVSTLELGDSALYLCASSSGPGTGELFFGEGSRLTVL.

The chain carries TRBV6-4 and TRBJ2-3; no clear D. CDR1 and CDR2 (germline): MRHNA, SNTAGT. The CDR3 loop spans 17 amino acids. V lost 2 bases and J lost 4, with 19 bases in between. The CDR3 is CASSDPKTYPQSDTQYF. The CDR3 DNA reads as TGTGCCAGCAGTGACCCAAAGACGTACCCCCAATCAGATACGCAGTATTTT.

The chain couples TRBV30 to TRBJ2-7; D is uncertain. V shed 2 bases and J shed 1 base, with 15 bases lying between them. This CDR3 is 15 amino acids long. CDR1 is GTSNPN, CDR2 SVGIG, per germline (reference sequence). CDR3 coding DNA: TGTGCCTGGAGTATCGGTAGGCGATCGTCCTACGAGCAGTACTTC. Its translation is CAWSIGRRSSYEQYF.

In DNA, the CDR3 is TGCAGCGTTGGACTAGCCGTCGAACGTGAGCAGTTCTTC. This gives the protein CSVGLAVEREQFF. This rearrangement joins TRBV29-1 to TRBJ2-1; 7 bases agree with TRBD2. The germline V gene encodes CDR1 SQVTM and CDR2 ANQGSEA. The CDR3 is made up of 13 amino acids. The junction had 9 bases not matched to a gene; V was cut back by 4 bases and J by 9 bases.